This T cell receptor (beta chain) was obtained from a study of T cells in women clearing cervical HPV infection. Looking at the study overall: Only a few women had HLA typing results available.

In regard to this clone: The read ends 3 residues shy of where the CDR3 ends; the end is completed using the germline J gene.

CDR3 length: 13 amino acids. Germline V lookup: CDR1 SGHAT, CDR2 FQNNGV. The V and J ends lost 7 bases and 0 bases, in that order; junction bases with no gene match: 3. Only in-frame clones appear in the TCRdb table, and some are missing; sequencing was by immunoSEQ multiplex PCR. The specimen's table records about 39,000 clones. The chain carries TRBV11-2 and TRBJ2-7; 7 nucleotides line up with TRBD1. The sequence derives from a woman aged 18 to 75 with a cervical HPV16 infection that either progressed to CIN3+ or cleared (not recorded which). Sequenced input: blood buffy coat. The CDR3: CASIGQDSYEQYF. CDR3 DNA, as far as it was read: TGTGCCAGCATCGGACAGGACTCCTACGAG.